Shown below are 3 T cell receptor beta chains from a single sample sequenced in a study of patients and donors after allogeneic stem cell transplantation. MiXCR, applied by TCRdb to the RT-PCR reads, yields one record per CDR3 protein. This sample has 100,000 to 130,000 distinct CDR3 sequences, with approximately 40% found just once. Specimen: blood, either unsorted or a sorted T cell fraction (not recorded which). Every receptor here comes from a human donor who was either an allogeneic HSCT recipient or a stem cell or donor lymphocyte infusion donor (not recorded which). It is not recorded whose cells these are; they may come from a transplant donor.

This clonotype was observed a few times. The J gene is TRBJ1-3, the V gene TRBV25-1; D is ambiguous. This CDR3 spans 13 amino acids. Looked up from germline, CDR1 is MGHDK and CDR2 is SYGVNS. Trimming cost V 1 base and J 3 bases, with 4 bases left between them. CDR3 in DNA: TGTGCCAGCAGTGAATTGGTTGGAAACACCATATATTTT. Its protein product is CASSELVGNTIYF.

CDR3 protein: CASGSGSYEQYF. In DNA form, the CDR3 reads TGTGCCAGCGGGAGCGGGAGCTACGAGCAGTACTTC. V usage is TRBV12-3 or TRBV12-4 and J usage is TRBJ2-7; 8 nucleotides line up with TRBD2. V trimming: 8 bases; J trimming: 3 bases; junction bases outside the gene matches: 3. There are 12 residues in the CDR3.

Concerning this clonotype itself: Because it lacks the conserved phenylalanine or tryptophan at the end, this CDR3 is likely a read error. Here the CDR3 DNA reads TGTGCCAGCAGTGAGACTATCTCTACCAACGAGCAGTACTCC. Amino acids: CASSETISTNEQYS. The rearrangement links TRBV2 to TRBJ2-7; tentatively, D is TRBD2 (5 bases). This CDR3 has 14 amino acids. Germline-derived CDR1 and CDR2 are SNHLY and FYNNEI. V lost 3 bases, J lost 5 bases, and 14 bases lay in between.